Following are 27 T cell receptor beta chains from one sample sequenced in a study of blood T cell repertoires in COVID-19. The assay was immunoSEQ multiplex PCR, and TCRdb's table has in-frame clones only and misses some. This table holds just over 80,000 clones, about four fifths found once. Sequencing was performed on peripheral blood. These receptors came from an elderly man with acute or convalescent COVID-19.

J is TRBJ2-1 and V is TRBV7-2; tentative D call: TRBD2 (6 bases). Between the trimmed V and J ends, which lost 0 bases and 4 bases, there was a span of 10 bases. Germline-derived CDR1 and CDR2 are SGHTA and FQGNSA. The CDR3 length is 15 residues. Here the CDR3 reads CASSLASGGYNEQFF. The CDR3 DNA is TGTGCCAGCAGCTTAGCCAGTGGGGGGTACAATGAGCAGTTCTTC.

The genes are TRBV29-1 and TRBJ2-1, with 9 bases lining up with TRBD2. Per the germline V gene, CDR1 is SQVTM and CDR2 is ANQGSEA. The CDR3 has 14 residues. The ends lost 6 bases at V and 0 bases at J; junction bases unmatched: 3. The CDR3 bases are TGCAGCGTGCTAGCGGGGAGCTCCTACAATGAGCAGTTCTTC. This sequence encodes CSVLAGSSYNEQFF.

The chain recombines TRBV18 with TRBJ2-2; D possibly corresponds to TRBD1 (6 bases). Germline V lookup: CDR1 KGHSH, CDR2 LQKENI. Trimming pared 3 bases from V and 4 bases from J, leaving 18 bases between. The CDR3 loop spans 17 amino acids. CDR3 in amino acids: CASSPFLQGRFTGELFF. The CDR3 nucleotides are TGTGCCAGCTCACCGTTTCTCCAGGGGCGTTTCACCGGGGAGCTGTTTTTT.

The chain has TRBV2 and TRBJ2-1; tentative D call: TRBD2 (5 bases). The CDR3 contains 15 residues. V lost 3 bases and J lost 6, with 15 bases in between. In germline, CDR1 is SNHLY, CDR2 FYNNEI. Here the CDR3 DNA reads TGTGCCAGCAGTGAGAGGGAGCGGAGCCTCAATGAGCAGTTCTTC. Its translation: CASSERERSLNEQFF.

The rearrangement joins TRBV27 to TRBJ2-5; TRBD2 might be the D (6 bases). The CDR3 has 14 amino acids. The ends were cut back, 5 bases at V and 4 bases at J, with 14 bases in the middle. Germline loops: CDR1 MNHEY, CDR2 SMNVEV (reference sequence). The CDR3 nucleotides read TGTGCCAGCAGTCTGGCGGGACGCACAGAGACCCAGTACTTC. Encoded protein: CASSLAGRTETQYF.

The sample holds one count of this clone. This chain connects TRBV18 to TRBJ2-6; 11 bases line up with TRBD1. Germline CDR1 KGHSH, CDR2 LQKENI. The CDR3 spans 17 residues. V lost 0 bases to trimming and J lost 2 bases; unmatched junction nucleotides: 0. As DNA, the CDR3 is TGTGCCAGCTCACCACCGGGACAGGGGGCTGGGGCCAACGTCCTGACTTTC. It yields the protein CASSPPGQGAGANVLTF. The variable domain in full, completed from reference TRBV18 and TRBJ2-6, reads NAGVMQNPRHLVRRRGQEARLRCSPMKGHSHVYWYRQLPEEGLKFMVYLQKENIIDESGMPKERFSAEFPKEGPSILRIQQVVRGDSAAYFCASSPPGQGAGANVLTFGAGSRLTVL.

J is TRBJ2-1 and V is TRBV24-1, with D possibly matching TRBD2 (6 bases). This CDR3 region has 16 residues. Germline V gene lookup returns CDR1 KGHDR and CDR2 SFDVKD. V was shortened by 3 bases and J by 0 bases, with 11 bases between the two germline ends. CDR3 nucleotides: TGTGCCACCAGTGATCCCGGGACTGGCTCCTACAATGAGCAGTTCTTC. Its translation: CATSDPGTGSYNEQFF.

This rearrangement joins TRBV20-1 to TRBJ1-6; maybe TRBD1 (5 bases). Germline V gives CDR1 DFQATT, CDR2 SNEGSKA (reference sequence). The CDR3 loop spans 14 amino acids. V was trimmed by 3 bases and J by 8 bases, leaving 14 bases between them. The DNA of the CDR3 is TGCAGTGCTAGTCGCGAGACAGCTTATTCACCCCTCCACTTT. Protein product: CSASRETAYSPLHF.

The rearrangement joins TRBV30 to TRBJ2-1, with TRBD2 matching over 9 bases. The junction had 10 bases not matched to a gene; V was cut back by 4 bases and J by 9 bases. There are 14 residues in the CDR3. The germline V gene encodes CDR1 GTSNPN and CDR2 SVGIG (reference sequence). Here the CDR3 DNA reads TGTGCCTGGAAGTACCGTATGACTAGCGGTGAGCAGTTCTTC. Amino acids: CAWKYRMTSGEQFF.

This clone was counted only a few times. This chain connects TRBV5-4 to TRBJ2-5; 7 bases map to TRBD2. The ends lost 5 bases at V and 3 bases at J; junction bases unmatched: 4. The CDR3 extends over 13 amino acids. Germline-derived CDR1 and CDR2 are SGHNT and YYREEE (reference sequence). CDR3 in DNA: TGTGCCAGCAGGGGTGGGGGGGAAGAGACCCAGTACTTC. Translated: CASRGGGEETQYF.

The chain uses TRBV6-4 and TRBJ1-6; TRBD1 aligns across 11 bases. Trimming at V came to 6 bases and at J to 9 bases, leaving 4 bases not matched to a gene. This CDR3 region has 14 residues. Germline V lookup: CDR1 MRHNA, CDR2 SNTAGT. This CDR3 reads CASSAGTGGSPLHF. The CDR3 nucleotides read TGTGCCAGCAGCGCCGGGACAGGGGGTTCACCCCTCCACTTT.

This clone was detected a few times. As DNA, the CDR3 is TGTGCCAGCAGCTTATGGGTGGGACAGGATTCTATCAGCCCCCAGCATTTT. It codes for CASSLWVGQDSISPQHF. The rearrangement joins TRBV7-9 to TRBJ1-5; 8 nucleotides match TRBD1. This CDR3 has 17 amino acids. The junction had 16 bases not matched to a gene; V was cut back by 2 bases and J by 10 bases. Per the germline V gene, CDR1 is SEHNR and CDR2 is FQNEAQ (reference sequence).

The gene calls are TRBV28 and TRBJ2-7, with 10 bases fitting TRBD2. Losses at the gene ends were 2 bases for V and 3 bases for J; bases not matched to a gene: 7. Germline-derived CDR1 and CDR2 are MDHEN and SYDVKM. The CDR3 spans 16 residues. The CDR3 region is CASSLTPLAGYYEQYF. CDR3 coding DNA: TGTGCCAGCAGTTTAACTCCACTAGCGGGATACTACGAGCAGTACTTC.

The CDR3 loop is CASSFGTGGYEQYF. The CDR3 bases are TGTGCCAGCAGTTTCGGGACAGGGGGCTACGAGCAGTACTTC. The chain is built from TRBV28 and TRBJ2-7; 11 nucleotides line up with TRBD1. V trimming: 3 bases; J trimming: 3 bases; junction bases outside the gene matches: 1. CDR1 and CDR2 (germline): MDHEN, SYDVKM. The length of the CDR3 is 14 residues. The full variable domain, in which reference TRBV28 and TRBJ2-7 provide the parts outside the CDR3, is DVKVTQSSRYLVKRTGEKVFLECVQDMDHENMFWYRQDPGLGLRLIYFSYDVKMKEKGDIPEGYSVSREKKERFSLILESASTNQTSMYLCASSFGTGGYEQYFGPGTRLTVT.

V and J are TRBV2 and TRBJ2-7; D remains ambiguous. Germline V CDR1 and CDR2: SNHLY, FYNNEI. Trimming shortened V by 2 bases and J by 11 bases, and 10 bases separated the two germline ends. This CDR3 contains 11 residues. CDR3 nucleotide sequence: TGTGCCAGCAGTGAATTCGCAGAAAAGTACTTC. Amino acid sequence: CASSEFAEKYF.

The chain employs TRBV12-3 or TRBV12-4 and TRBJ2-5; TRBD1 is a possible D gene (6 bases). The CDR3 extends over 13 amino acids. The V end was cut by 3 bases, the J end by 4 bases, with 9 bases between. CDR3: CASSLSQGETQYF. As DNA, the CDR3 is TGTGCCAGCAGTTTGTCACAGGGAGAGACCCAGTACTTC.

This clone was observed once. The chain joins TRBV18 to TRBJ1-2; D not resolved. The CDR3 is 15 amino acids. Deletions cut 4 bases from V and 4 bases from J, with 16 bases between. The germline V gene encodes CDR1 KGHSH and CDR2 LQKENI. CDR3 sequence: CASSLDIVGSYGYTF. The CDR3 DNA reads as TGTGCCAGCTCACTCGACATAGTTGGATCCTATGGCTACACCTTC.

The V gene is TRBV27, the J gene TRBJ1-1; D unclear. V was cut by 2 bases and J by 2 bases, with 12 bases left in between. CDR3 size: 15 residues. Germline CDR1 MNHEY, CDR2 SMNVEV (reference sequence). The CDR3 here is CASSLMSRGNTEAFF. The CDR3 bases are TGTGCCAGCAGTTTAATGAGTCGGGGAAACACTGAAGCTTTCTTT.

CDR3 sequence reads: CASSFSLTGGASEAFF. The CDR3 DNA is TGTGCCAGCAGCTTCTCGCTGACAGGGGGCGCGTCTGAAGCTTTCTTT. The rearrangement links TRBV5-5 to TRBJ1-1, with 10 bases fitting TRBD1. V lost 2 bases to trimming and J lost 6 bases; unmatched junction nucleotides: 10. This CDR3 has 16 residues. Germline V gene lookup returns CDR1 SGHKS and CDR2 YYEKEE (reference sequence).

The CDR3 DNA reads TGTGCCAGCAGTCCACACGAGGTAAATCAGCCCCAGCATTTT. It codes for CASSPHEVNQPQHF. V usage is TRBV6-2 or TRBV6-3 and J usage is TRBJ1-5, with unresolved D. V was clipped by 5 bases and J by 4 bases, with 12 bases between them. This CDR3 has 14 residues. The germline V gene encodes CDR1 MNHEY and CDR2 SVGEGT.

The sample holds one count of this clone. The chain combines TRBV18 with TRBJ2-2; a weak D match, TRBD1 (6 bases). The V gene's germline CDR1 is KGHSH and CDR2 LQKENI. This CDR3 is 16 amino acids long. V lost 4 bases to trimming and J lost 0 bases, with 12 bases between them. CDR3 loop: CASSRDRRTNTGELFF. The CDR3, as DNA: TGTGCCAGCTCACGAGACAGGCGAACGAACACCGGGGAGCTGTTTTTT. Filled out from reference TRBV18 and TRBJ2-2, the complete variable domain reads NAGVMQNPRHLVRRRGQEARLRCSPMKGHSHVYWYRQLPEEGLKFMVYLQKENIIDESGMPKERFSAEFPKEGPSILRIQQVVRGDSAAYFCASSRDRRTNTGELFFGEGSRLTVL.

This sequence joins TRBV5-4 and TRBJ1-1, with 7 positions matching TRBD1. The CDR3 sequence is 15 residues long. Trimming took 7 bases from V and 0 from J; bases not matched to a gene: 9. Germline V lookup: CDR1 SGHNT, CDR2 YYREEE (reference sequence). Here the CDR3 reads CASQGTAAMNTEAFF. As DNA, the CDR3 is TGTGCCAGCCAAGGGACAGCCGCCATGAACACTGAAGCTTTCTTT.

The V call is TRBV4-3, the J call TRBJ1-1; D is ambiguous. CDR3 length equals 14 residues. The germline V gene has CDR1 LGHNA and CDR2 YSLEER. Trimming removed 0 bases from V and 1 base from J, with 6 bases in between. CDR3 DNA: TGCGCCAGCAGCCAAGAACCCAGGAACACTGAAGCTTTCTTT. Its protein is CASSQEPRNTEAFF.

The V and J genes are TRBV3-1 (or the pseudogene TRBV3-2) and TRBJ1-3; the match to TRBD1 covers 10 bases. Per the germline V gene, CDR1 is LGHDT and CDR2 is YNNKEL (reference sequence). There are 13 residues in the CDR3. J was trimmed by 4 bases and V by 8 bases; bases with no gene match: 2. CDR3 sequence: CASGTGVGNTIYF. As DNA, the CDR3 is TGTGCCAGCGGGACAGGGGTCGGAAACACCATATATTTT.

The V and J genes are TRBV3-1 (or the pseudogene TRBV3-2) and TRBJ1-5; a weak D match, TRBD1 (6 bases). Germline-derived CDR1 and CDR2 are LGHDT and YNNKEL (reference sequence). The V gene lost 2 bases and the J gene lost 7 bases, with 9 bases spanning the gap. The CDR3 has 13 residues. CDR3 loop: CASSQPGEQPQHF. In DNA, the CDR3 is TGTGCCAGCAGCCAACCAGGGGAACAGCCCCAGCATTTT.

The CDR3 coding sequence is TGTGCCAGCAGTTTCGGGACATATTCACCCCTCCACTTT. Protein sequence: CASSFGTYSPLHF. J is TRBJ1-6 and V is TRBV12-3 or TRBV12-4; D is perhaps TRBD1 (6 bases). The V end lost 3 bases, the J end lost 8 bases, and 8 bases lay between the germline ends. The length of the CDR3 is 13 residues.

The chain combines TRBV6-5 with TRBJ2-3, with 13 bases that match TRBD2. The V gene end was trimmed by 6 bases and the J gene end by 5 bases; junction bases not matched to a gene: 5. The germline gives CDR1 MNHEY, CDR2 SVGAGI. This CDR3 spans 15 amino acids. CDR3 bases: TGTGCCAGCAGACGGACTAGCGGGAGACGAGATACGCAGTATTTT. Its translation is CASRRTSGRRDTQYF.